This T cell receptor (beta chain) stems from a study of CD8+CD57+ T cells in acquired aplastic anemia. Study outcomes and limitations: A significant difference in CD8+ Simpson's diversity between patients and controls was not found. Patients shared some 29 CD8+ CDR3 sequences with controls.

This clonotype was seen only a few times. Its antigen remains unidentified. From germline, CDR1 is LGHNA and CDR2 YNFKEQ. This CDR3 has 14 residues. Trimming took off 0 bases at V and 4 bases at J, with 9 bases between the two ends. An expansion of CD8+CD57+ cells by flow cytometry had been shown in patients chosen for sequencing. All participating patients were living with severe acquired aplastic anemia. The study profiled TCR beta VDJ and CDR3 using genomic DNA as template. One entry per CDR3 protein results from TCRdb running MiXCR on the reads. The sample yields 400,000 to 600,000 distinct CDR3 sequences, around 30% seen once.

The receptor was isolated from a human donor with aplastic anemia. The chain is built from TRBV4-2 and TRBJ1-1; maybe TRBD1 (5 bases). The sequenced sample consisted of sorted CD4+, CD8+, or CD8+CD57+ T cells (not recorded which) from PBMCs. The CDR3 loop is CASSQEGRVTEAFF. The CDR3 region has the DNA TGTGCCAGCAGCCAAGAAGGCAGGGTCACTGAAGCTTTCTTT.